The 7 T cell receptor beta chains listed next were all sequenced from one sample in a study of OX40 agonist ivuxolimab in advanced cancers. TCRdb's table, derived via immunoSEQ multiplex PCR, lists solely in-frame clones and lacks some. The data contain 25,000 to 30,000 clones, 85% to 90% of them singletons. Material: CD4+ or CD8+ T cells sorted from blood, obtained in a trial of the OX40 agonist ivuxolimab. These receptors were taken from an adult with an advanced solid tumor such as melanoma, head and neck, liver or kidney cancer.

By sample share, this clone is medium-sized. The rearrangement links TRBV5-6 to TRBJ2-1; 7 bases are shared with TRBD2. Germline CDR1 and CDR2: SGHDT and YYEEEE. J lost 4 bases, V lost 4 bases, and 14 bases had no gene match. The CDR3 runs to 17 residues. The CDR3 region is CASSDLSTGGSYNEQFF. Here the CDR3 DNA reads TGTGCCAGCAGCGATTTGTCCACCGGGGGGTCTTACAATGAGCAGTTCTTC.

The chain recombines TRBV7-9 with TRBJ1-5; 8 nucleotides agree with TRBD1. The CDR3 is 14 amino acids. Germline lookup yields CDR1 SEHNR and CDR2 FQNEAQ (reference sequence). V lost 4 bases to trimming and J lost 5 bases; unmatched junction nucleotides: 4. CDR3: CASSSTGDHQPQHF. In nucleotides, the CDR3 is TGTGCCAGCAGCTCGACAGGGGATCATCAGCCCCAGCATTTT.

The chain is built from TRBV9 and TRBJ1-4; the match to TRBD1 covers 7 bases. The germline gives CDR1 SGDLS, CDR2 YYNGEE. Trimming removed 3 bases from V and 3 bases from J; junction bases left unmatched: 5. This CDR3 is 15 amino acids long. The DNA for the CDR3 is TGTGCCAGCAGCGGAACCGGGACAGCTAATGAAAAACTGTTTTTT. As protein: CASSGTGTANEKLFF. Variable domain in full (rest from reference TRBV9 and TRBJ1-4): DSGVTQTPKHLITATGQRVTLRCSPRSGDLSVYWYQQSLDQGLQFLIQYYNGEERAKGNILERFSAQQFPDLHSELNLSSLELGDSALYFCASSGTGTANEKLFFGSGTQLSVL.

The rearrangement uses TRBV7-9 and TRBJ2-7; 12 bases are shared with TRBD2. J was trimmed by 2 bases and V by 4 bases; bases with no gene match: 3. There are 15 residues in the CDR3. Germline V lookup: CDR1 SEHNR, CDR2 FQNEAQ (reference sequence). CDR3 loop: CASSSRLAGAYEQYF. CDR3 nucleotide sequence: TGTGCCAGCAGCTCCCGACTAGCGGGGGCCTACGAGCAGTACTTC.

This chain joins TRBV28 and TRBJ1-1; D perhaps matches TRBD1 (6 bases). CDR1 is MDHEN, CDR2 SYDVKM, per germline. Trimming shortened V by 5 bases and J by 5 bases, and 15 bases separated the two germline ends. The CDR3 has 14 residues. CDR3 residues: CASSIGTPLTEAFF. The CDR3 DNA sequence: TGTGCCAGCAGTATTGGGACACCCCTAACTGAAGCTTTCTTT.

The chain carries TRBV7-9 and TRBJ2-3, with TRBD1 matching over 9 bases. Germline V gene lookup returns CDR1 SEHNR and CDR2 FQNEAQ (reference sequence). This CDR3 has 15 residues. Trimming cost V 4 bases and J 4 bases; bases outside gene matches: 6. CDR3 loop: CASSSAGTGPDTQYF. For the CDR3, the DNA is TGTGCCAGCAGCTCCGCGGGGACAGGGCCAGATACGCAGTATTTT.

V is TRBV13 and J is TRBJ2-2; TRBD2 matches 9 bases. The length of the CDR3 is 16 residues. With V trimmed by 5 bases and J by 4 bases, 8 bases remained unmatched. The germline V gene has CDR1 PRHDT and CDR2 FYEKMQ (reference sequence). Here the CDR3 DNA reads TGTGCCAGCAGCCCCATAGCGGGAGCCGCCACCGGGGAGCTGTTTTTT. Its translation: CASSPIAGAATGELFF.